These 25 T cell receptor beta chains share one sample of origin, sequenced in a study of blood T cell repertoires in COVID-19. The repertoire was sequenced with immunoSEQ multiplex PCR; TCRdb's copy has only in-frame clones and lacks some. The table lists fewer than 300,000 clones, 80% to 90% of them singletons. The sequenced material came from PBMCs or T cells enriched from blood (not recorded which). The receptors derive from a woman in her twenties or thirties who had recovered from COVID-19.

The chain recombines TRBV10-3 with TRBJ2-7, with no clear D. From germline, CDR1 is ENHRY and CDR2 SYGVKD. V lost 5 bases, J lost 6 bases, and 23 bases lay in between. The CDR3 totals 16 residues. The CDR3 is CAISPVRPVDFGEQYF. DNA of the CDR3: TGTGCCATCAGTCCGGTTCGGCCGGTTGACTTTGGCGAGCAGTACTTC.

This clone was detected once. This chain connects TRBV29-1 to TRBJ2-7, with D maybe TRBD1 (6 bases). Germline CDR1 reads SQVTM; CDR2 reads ANQGSEA. V was clipped by 6 bases and J by 2 bases, with 14 bases between them. There are 13 residues in the CDR3. The CDR3 loop reads CSVVPGQPYEQYF. The CDR3 DNA reads as TGCAGCGTGGTGCCCGGACAGCCCTACGAGCAGTACTTC.

V and J are TRBV6-5 and TRBJ1-2; D is possibly TRBD1 (5 bases). Between the trimmed V and J ends, which lost 2 bases and 2 bases, there was a span of 12 bases. Germline CDR1 is MNHEY and CDR2 is SVGAGI. The CDR3 covers 15 residues. Here the CDR3 DNA reads TGTGCCAGCAGTTACGGGCAGGGCTTCAACTATGGCTACACCTTC. Its protein is CASSYGQGFNYGYTF.

This clone was seen only once. This sample includes further DNA sequences coding for the same CDR3. This chain uses TRBV5-1 with TRBJ2-2; the D gene is possibly TRBD1 (5 bases). The CDR3 has 14 residues. The V end lost 0 bases, the J end lost 5 bases, and 8 bases lay between the germline ends. CDR1 SGHRS and CDR2 YFSETQ come from the germline V gene. The DNA for the CDR3 is TGCGCCAGCAGCTTGGGACAGCCGACCGGGGAGCTGTTTTTT. Encoded protein: CASSLGQPTGELFF.

The J gene is TRBJ1-3, the V gene TRBV7-9; no reliable D call. V was shortened by 2 bases and J by 0 bases, with 11 bases between the two germline ends. Germline CDR1 SEHNR, CDR2 FQNEAQ (reference sequence). This CDR3 is 16 amino acids long. CDR3 nucleotides: TGTGCCAGCAGCTTAACCAGCGCGTCCTCTGGAAACACCATATATTTT. This codes for CASSLTSASSGNTIYF.

The rearrangement uses TRBV7-8 and TRBJ1-2; 10 bases map to TRBD1. Trimming took 4 bases from V and 4 from J; bases not matched to a gene: 3. This CDR3 region has 14 residues. Germline loops: CDR1 SGHVS, CDR2 FQNEAQ. CDR3 loop: CASSSRTGGYGYTF. The CDR3 coding sequence is TGTGCCAGCAGCTCCCGGACAGGGGGCTATGGCTACACCTTC.

The chain links TRBV10-3 to TRBJ1-5, with 9 bases aligning to TRBD1. V gave up 8 bases and J gave up 5 bases; unmatched junction bases: 10. The V gene's germline CDR1 is ENHRY and CDR2 SYGVKD. The CDR3 has 15 residues. The CDR3 coding sequence is TGTGCCATCGGCAGGACAGGGGAAAAGGATCAGCCCCAGCATTTT. This gives the protein CAIGRTGEKDQPQHF.

CDR3 residues: CASSHSGGAGGELFF. The DNA for the CDR3 is TGTGCCAGCAGTCATAGCGGGGGGGCTGGCGGGGAGCTGTTTTTT. The rearrangement uses TRBV28 and TRBJ2-2, with TRBD2 identical over 11 bases. CDR3 length: 15 amino acids. The germline CDR1 and CDR2 sequences are MDHEN and SYDVKM. The J segment lost 7 bases and the V segment lost 5 bases, leaving 6 bases of the junction unmatched.

The chain employs TRBV28 and TRBJ1-5; D may be TRBD1 (5 bases). Trimming stripped 7 bases from V and 2 bases from J, with 18 bases between. Germline-derived CDR1 and CDR2 are MDHEN and SYDVKM. The CDR3 is 16 amino acids. The CDR3 DNA sequence: TGTGCCAGCACCATAGGGGCGGATCAGGGCAATCAGCCCCAGCATTTT. Protein: CASTIGADQGNQPQHF.

The chain uses TRBV15 and TRBJ2-7; maybe TRBD2 (6 bases). Germline loops: CDR1 LNHNV, CDR2 YYDKDF (reference sequence). The CDR3 sequence is 18 residues long. Trimming took off 0 bases at V and 3 bases at J, with 21 bases between the two ends. The CDR3 spells CATSRDWEMGGEVYEQYF. The CDR3 DNA sequence: TGTGCCACCAGCAGAGATTGGGAGATGGGAGGAGAGGTCTACGAGCAGTACTTC.

The rearrangement links TRBV2 to TRBJ2-3; no definite D call. The V gene's germline CDR1 is SNHLY and CDR2 FYNNEI. V gave up 11 bases and J gave up 2 bases, with 8 bases separating them. This CDR3 has 11 residues. The DNA for the CDR3 is TGTGCCTCCCGACTCACAGATACGCAGTATTTT. Its translation: CASRLTDTQYF.

This chain uses TRBV21-1 with TRBJ1-1. TRBV21-1 is a documented pseudogene. This CDR3 has 14 amino acids. The CDR3 DNA reads TGTGCCAGCAGCAAAGATACGGGGGGAGCTGAAGCTTTCTTT. Translated, it gives CASSKDTGGAEAFF.

The chain uses TRBV10-1 and TRBJ2-1; a weak D match, TRBD1 (6 bases). Germline V gene sequence: CDR1 WNHNN, CDR2 SYGVQD (reference sequence). The CDR3 is made up of 12 amino acids. Trimming left V 5 bases short and J 7 bases short, with 9 bases between. In nucleotides, the CDR3 is TGCGCCAGCAGTCAGGGGAGAAATGAGCAGTTCTTC. Amino acid sequence: CASSQGRNEQFF.

V usage is TRBV7-9 and J usage is TRBJ2-1, with D tentatively TRBD1 (5 bases). The V end was cut by 2 bases, the J end by 8 bases, with 19 bases between. This CDR3 region has 16 residues. Germline CDR1 and CDR2: SEHNR and FQNEAQ (reference sequence). This CDR3 is CASSLSRQGYVDEQFF. CDR3 DNA: TGTGCCAGCAGCTTAAGTAGGCAGGGTTATGTTGATGAGCAGTTCTTC.

The rearrangement links TRBV14 to TRBJ1-1; D gene unclear. Looked up from germline, CDR1 is SGHDN and CDR2 is FVKESK. V was pared by 0 bases and J by 0 bases, with 11 bases between. The CDR3 covers 16 residues. The CDR3 DNA is TGTGCCAGCAGCCAAGATCTTGGAGTGATGAACACTGAAGCTTTCTTT. Protein product: CASSQDLGVMNTEAFF.

This clone appeared a single time. The chain's CDR3 is CASSFHSGNTIYF. CDR3 bases: TGTGCCAGCAGTTTCCACAGTGGAAACACCATATATTTT. The rearrangement uses TRBV28 and TRBJ1-3; D is uncertain. V was shortened by 3 bases and J by 3 bases, with 6 bases between the two germline ends. The CDR3 is 13 residues long. Germline CDR1 and CDR2: MDHEN and SYDVKM. Together with reference TRBV28 and TRBJ1-3, the CDR3 gives the full variable domain: DVKVTQSSRYLVKRTGEKVFLECVQDMDHENMFWYRQDPGLGLRLIYFSYDVKMKEKGDIPEGYSVSREKKERFSLILESASTNQTSMYLCASSFHSGNTIYFGEGSWLTVV.

The CDR3 bases are TGTGCCAGCAGCTTAAACACTCTAGGGCAGTACTTC. Translated, it gives CASSLNTLGQYF. This sequence joins TRBV7-2 and TRBJ2-7; D gene uncertain. V lost 2 bases to trimming and J lost 9 bases, with 11 bases between them. The CDR3 runs 12 residues. CDR1 is SGHTA and CDR2 is FQGNSA in the germline V gene.

This clone was counted a single time. This chain uses TRBV9 with TRBJ2-1; 7 bases line up with TRBD2. Trimming at V came to 2 bases and at J to 10 bases, leaving 12 bases not matched to a gene. Per germline, CDR1 SGDLS and CDR2 YYNGEE. The CDR3 length is 15 residues. Written as DNA, the CDR3 is TGTGCCAGCAGCGTCCGTGGGAGGGCCGATCTGGAGCAGTTCTTC. Translation: CASSVRGRADLEQFF.

The table lists this clone with a count of one. The CDR3 protein is CASSPATGLGYGYTF. CDR3 DNA: TGCGCCAGCAGCCCTGCGACAGGGCTAGGCTATGGCTACACCTTC. The rearrangement joins TRBV5-1 to TRBJ1-2; TRBD1 aligns across 7 bases. With 4 bases clipped from V and 4 bases from J, the junction kept 10 bases outside the gene matches. Looked up from germline, CDR1 is SGHRS and CDR2 is YFSETQ. The CDR3 spans 15 residues.

The chain links TRBV7-6 to TRBJ2-1; TRBD2 aligns across 9 bases. Germline CDR1 SGHVS, CDR2 FNYEAQ. This CDR3 contains 16 residues. V lost 6 bases to trimming and J lost 8 bases; unmatched junction nucleotides: 14. The CDR3 DNA is TGTGCCAGCAGTCCGGTGATCAGCGGGAGGTTGTATGAGCAGTTCTTC. Translation: CASSPVISGRLYEQFF.

The gene calls are TRBV27 and TRBJ2-1; TRBD2 matches at 10 bases. With V trimmed by 8 bases and J by 2 bases, 9 bases remained unmatched. Germline V gene lookup returns CDR1 MNHEY and CDR2 SMNVEV (reference sequence). The CDR3 runs to 16 residues. CDR3 protein: CASEGSLAGAYNEQFF. The CDR3 DNA reads as TGTGCCAGCGAAGGAAGCCTAGCGGGAGCCTACAATGAGCAGTTCTTC.

The V call is TRBV7-2, the J call TRBJ2-1, with a weak D call TRBD1 (6 bases). The CDR3 sequence is 14 residues long. CDR1 SGHTA and CDR2 FQGNSA come from the germline V gene. V lost 7 bases, J lost 8 bases, and 18 bases lay in between. CDR3 DNA: TGTGCCAGCACCCTCATACAGGGCCTCCATGAGCAGTTCTTC. It translates to CASTLIQGLHEQFF.

The chain has TRBV4-1 and TRBJ2-1; tentative D call: TRBD2 (6 bases). The CDR3 has 13 residues. Trimming removed 6 bases at V and 3 bases at J, with 9 bases between. Germline V gene data show CDR1 as MGHRA and CDR2 as YSYEKL. The CDR3 protein is CASSSGFYNEQFF. The CDR3 DNA reads TGCGCCAGCAGTAGCGGATTCTACAATGAGCAGTTCTTC.

This chain uses TRBV5-5 with TRBJ1-1; 7 bases line up with TRBD1. V was pared by 4 bases and J by 8 bases, with 17 bases of the junction left unmatched. There are 16 residues in the CDR3. The V gene's germline CDR1 is SGHKS and CDR2 YYEKEE (reference sequence). CDR3 nucleotides: TGTGCCAGCAGCCTTAACGGGGGCAGGGGGGCCTTAGAAGCTTTCTTT. The encoded protein is CASSLNGGRGALEAFF.

This chain links TRBV4-2 with TRBJ2-7; TRBD2 matches 8 bases. Germline V gives CDR1 LGHNA, CDR2 YNFKEQ. The length of the CDR3 is 14 residues. The junction had 6 bases not matched to a gene; V was cut back by 4 bases and J by 4 bases. CDR3 DNA: TGTGCCAGCAGCCCACAGGGACTAGGGTACGAGCAGTACTTC. This gives the protein CASSPQGLGYEQYF.